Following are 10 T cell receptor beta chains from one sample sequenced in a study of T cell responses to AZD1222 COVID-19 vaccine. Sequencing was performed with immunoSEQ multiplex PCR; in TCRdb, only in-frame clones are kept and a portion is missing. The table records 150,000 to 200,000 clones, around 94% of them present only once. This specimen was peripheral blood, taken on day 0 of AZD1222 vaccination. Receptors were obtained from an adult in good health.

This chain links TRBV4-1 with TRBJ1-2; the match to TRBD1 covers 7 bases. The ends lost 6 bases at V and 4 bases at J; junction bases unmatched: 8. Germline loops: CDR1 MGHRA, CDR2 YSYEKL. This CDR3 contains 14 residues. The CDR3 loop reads CASSSRTGLYGYTF. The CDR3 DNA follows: TGCGCCAGCAGTTCCAGGACAGGCCTCTATGGCTACACCTTC.

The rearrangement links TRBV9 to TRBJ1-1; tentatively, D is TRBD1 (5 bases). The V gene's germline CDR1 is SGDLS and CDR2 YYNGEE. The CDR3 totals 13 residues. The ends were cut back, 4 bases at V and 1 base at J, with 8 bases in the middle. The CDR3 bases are TGTGCCAGCAGCTTCCAGGGGAACACTGAAGCTTTCTTT. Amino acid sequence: CASSFQGNTEAFF.

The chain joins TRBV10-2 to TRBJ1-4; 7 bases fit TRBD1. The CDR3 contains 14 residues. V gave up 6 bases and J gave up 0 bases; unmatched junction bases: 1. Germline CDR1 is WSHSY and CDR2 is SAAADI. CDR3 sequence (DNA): TGCGCCAGCAGACAGGGGACAACTAATGAAAAACTGTTTTTT. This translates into CASRQGTTNEKLFF.

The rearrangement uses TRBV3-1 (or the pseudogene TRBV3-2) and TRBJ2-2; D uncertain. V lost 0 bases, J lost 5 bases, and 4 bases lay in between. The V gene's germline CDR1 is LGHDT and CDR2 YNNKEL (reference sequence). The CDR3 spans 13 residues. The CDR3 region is CASSQELTGELFF. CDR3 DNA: TGTGCCAGCAGCCAAGAGCTTACCGGGGAGCTGTTTTTT.

CDR3 sequence reads: CASSSWTGVYDGYTF. As DNA, the CDR3 is TGTGCCAGCAGCTCCTGGACAGGGGTCTATGATGGCTACACCTTC. V usage is TRBV7-2 and J usage is TRBJ1-2; 9 bases align to TRBD1. The germline V gene encodes CDR1 SGHTA and CDR2 FQGNSA. The V gene end was trimmed by 4 bases and the J gene end by 6 bases; junction bases not matched to a gene: 9. This CDR3 is built from 15 residues.

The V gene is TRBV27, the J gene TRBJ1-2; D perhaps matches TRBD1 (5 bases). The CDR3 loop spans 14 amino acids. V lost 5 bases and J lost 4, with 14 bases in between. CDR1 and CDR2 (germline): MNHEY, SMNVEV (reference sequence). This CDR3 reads CASSLGPPIYGYTF. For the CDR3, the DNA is TGTGCCAGCAGTCTGGGACCGCCGATCTATGGCTACACCTTC.

The CDR3 nucleotides are TGTGCCAGCAGTTCAGGGGCAGGTATGGAAAACATTCAGTACTTC. It translates to CASSSGAGMENIQYF. The genes are TRBV27 and TRBJ2-4; TRBD1 might be the D (6 bases). The V gene lost 4 bases and the J gene lost 5 bases, with 15 bases spanning the gap. Germline V gene data show CDR1 as MNHEY and CDR2 as SMNVEV (reference sequence). The CDR3 length is 15 residues.

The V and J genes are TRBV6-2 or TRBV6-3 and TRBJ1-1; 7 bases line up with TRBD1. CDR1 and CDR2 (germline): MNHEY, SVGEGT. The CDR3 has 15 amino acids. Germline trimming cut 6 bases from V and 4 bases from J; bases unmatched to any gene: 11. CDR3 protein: CASSPQGSGGTEAFF. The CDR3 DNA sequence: TGTGCCAGCAGCCCACAGGGGAGCGGGGGCACTGAAGCTTTCTTT.

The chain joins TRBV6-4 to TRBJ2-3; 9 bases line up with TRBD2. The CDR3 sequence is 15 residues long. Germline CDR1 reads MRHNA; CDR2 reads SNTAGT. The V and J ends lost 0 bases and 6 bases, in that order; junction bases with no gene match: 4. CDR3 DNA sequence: TGTGCCAGCAGTGACTCCGCGGGAGGGCCTGATACGCAGTATTTT. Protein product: CASSDSAGGPDTQYF.

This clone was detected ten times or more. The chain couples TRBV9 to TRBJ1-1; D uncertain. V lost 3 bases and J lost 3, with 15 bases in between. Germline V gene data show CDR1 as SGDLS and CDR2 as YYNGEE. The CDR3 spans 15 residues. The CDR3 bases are TGTGCCAGCAGCGCCCATGACCGGATTCACACTGAAGCTTTCTTT. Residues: CASSAHDRIHTEAFF.